Sequencing of this TCR beta chain was carried out in a study of T cell responses to AZD1222 COVID-19 vaccine. General observations from the study: The breadth and depth of Spike-specific TCRs increased once two AZD1222 doses had been given.

There are 14 residues in the CDR3. Germline values: CDR1 SGHDN, CDR2 FVKESK. V lost 2 bases, J lost 8 bases, and 4 bases stayed unmatched. On this clone itself: Its cognate antigen is unknown.

Profiling relied on immunoSEQ multiplex PCR, and the TCRdb table lists in-frame clones only, not all of them. The repertoire holds around 92,000 clones, roughly 90% seen once, with roughly 20% in the top ten. The TCR was taken from an adult in good health. This chain uses TRBV14 with TRBJ2-5; 11 bases line up with TRBD1. Specimen: peripheral blood, collected on day 0 of AZD1222 vaccination. The CDR3 sequence is CASSQIGTGGTQYF. The DNA of the CDR3 is TGTGCCAGCAGCCAAATAGGGACAGGGGGAACCCAGTACTTC.